The 29 T cell receptor beta chains below come from one sample, sequenced in a study of type 1 regulatory T cells. Their antigens are not known. TCRdb ran MiXCR on the reads and lists one entry per CDR3 protein. There are about 68,000 distinct CDR3 sequences in the sample; 63% occur only once, and 6% to 9% lies in the top ten. The specimen was cultured T cells, either the whole culture or a sorted T cell fraction (not recorded which). The sample's subset: Tr1-enriched cell product generated in vitro against host alloantigens. The receptor source for this set is a human donor in good health.

This sequence joins TRBV5-1 and TRBJ2-7, with a possible D match to TRBD1 (6 bases). The CDR3 runs 14 residues. CDR1 and CDR2 from the germline V gene are SGHRS and YFSETQ. V was trimmed by 2 bases and J by 3 bases, leaving 12 bases between them. CDR3 sequence (DNA): TGCGCCAGCAGCTTACAGGGAACCCACTACGAGCAGTACTTC. This gives the protein CASSLQGTHYEQYF.

The gene calls are TRBV7-9 and TRBJ1-1; D is undetermined. Between the trimmed V and J ends, which lost 5 bases and 3 bases, there was a span of 7 bases. Germline CDR1 is SEHNR and CDR2 is FQNEAQ (reference sequence). The CDR3 length is 12 residues. In nucleotides, the CDR3 is TGTGCCAGCAGCCCAGAAGACACTGAAGCTTTCTTT. This translates into CASSPEDTEAFF.

The chain carries TRBV20-1 and TRBJ2-1; 13 nucleotides match TRBD2. J was trimmed by 0 bases and V by 0 bases; bases with no gene match: 8. Looked up from germline, CDR1 is DFQATT and CDR2 is SNEGSKA (reference sequence). CDR3 length: 19 amino acids. The CDR3 here is CSARETGLAGLHSYNEQFF. In DNA, the CDR3 is TGCAGTGCTAGAGAAACGGGACTAGCGGGACTGCACTCCTACAATGAGCAGTTCTTC.

This chain connects TRBV20-1 to TRBJ2-7, with no clear D. Germline-derived CDR1 and CDR2 are DFQATT and SNEGSKA (reference sequence). The CDR3 contains 14 residues. The ends were cut back, 6 bases at V and 0 bases at J, with 15 bases in the middle. The CDR3: CSAQVTVGSYEQYF. Here the CDR3 DNA reads TGCAGTGCCCAGGTGACGGTGGGCTCCTACGAGCAGTACTTC.

The chain links TRBV7-6 to TRBJ2-1, with a weak D call TRBD2 (6 bases). Looked up from germline, CDR1 is SGHVS and CDR2 is FNYEAQ. The V gene lost 5 bases and the J gene lost 7 bases, with 15 bases spanning the gap. CDR3 length: 14 residues. The CDR3 loop reads CASSSTLGGNEQFF. For the CDR3, the DNA is TGTGCCAGCAGCAGTACCCTAGGAGGGAATGAGCAGTTCTTC.

This chain joins TRBV9 and TRBJ2-5; TRBD2 matches at 7 bases. Looked up from germline, CDR1 is SGDLS and CDR2 is YYNGEE. Trimming removed 7 bases from V and 5 bases from J; junction bases left unmatched: 8. The CDR3 is made up of 13 amino acids. The CDR3 sequence: CASYRGSRETQYF. DNA of the CDR3: TGTGCCAGCTATCGCGGGAGTAGGGAGACCCAGTACTTC.

The rearrangement uses TRBV7-7 and TRBJ2-1; no clear D gene. This CDR3 region has 15 residues. CDR1 is SSHAT, CDR2 FNYEAQ, per germline (reference sequence). The V end was cut by 1 base, the J end by 9 bases, with 16 bases between. The CDR3 DNA reads TGTGCCAGCAGCTTAGAGGTTAGTCAAGCCAGTGAGCAGTTCTTC. Amino acids: CASSLEVSQASEQFF.

This clonotype was counted a single time. This chain uses TRBV7-9 with TRBJ1-4, with D possibly matching TRBD1 (6 bases). V lost 5 bases to trimming and J lost 8 bases, with 21 bases between them. The CDR3 extends over 16 amino acids. Germline values: CDR1 SEHNR, CDR2 FQNEAQ (reference sequence). CDR3 sequence reads: CASSLWTDLGREKLFF. In DNA, the CDR3 is TGTGCCAGCAGCCTTTGGACAGACCTAGGGAGAGAAAAACTGTTTTTT.

CDR3 residues: CSAREPPGQNLGNTIYF. CDR3 coding DNA: TGCAGTGCTAGGGAACCTCCCGGACAGAATTTGGGAAACACCATATATTTT. The genes are TRBV20-1 and TRBJ1-3; D is perhaps TRBD1 (6 bases). Germline V lookup: CDR1 DFQATT, CDR2 SNEGSKA (reference sequence). This CDR3 is 17 amino acids long. V dropped 3 bases and J dropped 4 bases, with 22 bases sitting between them.

The chain links TRBV6-2 or TRBV6-3 to TRBJ2-7; no definite D call. V lost 0 bases and J lost 3, with 3 bases in between. Germline V lookup: CDR1 MNHEY, CDR2 SVGEGT. The CDR3 has 12 residues. CDR3 nucleotides: TGTGCCAGCAGTTACTCGTTCTACGAGCAGTACTTC. Its translation: CASSYSFYEQYF.

The J gene is TRBJ2-1, the V gene TRBV6-6; TRBD2 aligns across 11 bases. The CDR3 runs 17 residues. V lost 6 bases, J lost 0 bases, and 7 bases stayed unmatched. The V gene's germline CDR1 is MNHNY and CDR2 SVGAGI (reference sequence). This chain's CDR3 is CASSPSTSGVSYNEQFF. CDR3 DNA sequence: TGTGCCAGCAGCCCTTCGACTAGCGGGGTCTCCTACAATGAGCAGTTCTTC.

The V gene is TRBV27, the J gene TRBJ2-7, with TRBD2 matching over 9 bases. With V trimmed by 1 base and J by 4 bases, 5 bases remained unmatched. The CDR3 totals 15 residues. Germline V gene data show CDR1 as MNHEY and CDR2 as SMNVEV (reference sequence). The CDR3 region is CASSLLAGGPYEQYF. CDR3 nucleotides: TGTGCCAGCAGTTTATTGGCGGGAGGGCCGTACGAGCAGTACTTC.

The J gene is TRBJ2-2, the V gene TRBV7-9; D ambiguous. CDR1 is SEHNR and CDR2 is FQNEAQ in the germline V gene (reference sequence). The CDR3 totals 15 residues. V dropped 2 bases and J dropped 5 bases, with 12 bases sitting between them. The CDR3 sequence is CASSLRSFGTGELFF. In DNA, the CDR3 is TGTGCCAGCAGCTTACGGAGTTTTGGGACCGGGGAGCTGTTTTTT. Variable domain in full (rest from reference TRBV7-9 and TRBJ2-2): DTGVSQNPRHKITKRGQNVTFRCDPISEHNRLYWYRQTLGQGPEFLTYFQNEAQLEKSRLLSDRFSAERPKGSFSTLEIQRTEQGDSAMYLCASSLRSFGTGELFFGEGSRLTVL.

The V gene is TRBV2, the J gene TRBJ2-5; 10 bases are shared with TRBD1. CDR1 and CDR2 (germline): SNHLY, FYNNEI. The CDR3 runs 14 residues. Trimming cost V 6 bases and J 4 bases; bases outside gene matches: 5. CDR3 protein: CASRVDRGRETQYF. The CDR3 nucleotides are TGTGCCAGCAGGGTCGACAGGGGGCGAGAGACCCAGTACTTC.

This clonotype came up a few times. J is TRBJ1-1 and V is TRBV4-1; 10 bases line up with TRBD1. Per the germline V gene, CDR1 is MGHRA and CDR2 is YSYEKL. V gave up 2 bases and J gave up 4 bases; unmatched junction bases: 1. The CDR3 contains 14 residues. CDR3 in DNA: TGCGCCAGCAGCCAATGGACAGGGGGCACTGAAGCTTTCTTT. Its protein product is CASSQWTGGTEAFF.

The chain has TRBV5-1 and TRBJ1-2, with D hard to call. CDR1 SGHRS and CDR2 YFSETQ come from the germline V gene. Trimming took 2 bases from V and 6 from J, leaving 14 bases between them. The CDR3 is 14 amino acids. CDR3 sequence reads: CASSFLRGSDGYTF. DNA for the CDR3: TGCGCCAGCAGCTTCCTGCGAGGGTCCGATGGCTACACCTTC.

This sequence joins TRBV20-1 and TRBJ2-5; a possible D gene is TRBD2 (5 bases). The CDR3 loop spans 12 amino acids. Per the germline V gene, CDR1 is DFQATT and CDR2 is SNEGSKA (reference sequence). The V end lost 3 bases, the J end lost 5 bases, and 10 bases lay between the germline ends. CDR3 loop: CSARGGWETQYF. CDR3 DNA sequence: TGCAGTGCTAGGGGCGGGTGGGAGACCCAGTACTTC.

This chain connects TRBV5-1 to TRBJ2-3; 11 positions agree with TRBD1. J lost 3 bases, V lost 4 bases, and 13 bases had no gene match. This CDR3 region has 18 residues. Germline-derived CDR1 and CDR2 are SGHRS and YFSETQ. The CDR3 coding sequence is TGCGCCAGCAGCGCGGACAGGGGGCTTGTGGGTCGGACAGATACGCAGTATTTT. It specifies CASSADRGLVGRTDTQYF.

The chain employs TRBV2 and TRBJ2-5; D is perhaps TRBD2 (5 bases). CDR1 SNHLY and CDR2 FYNNEI come from the germline V gene. Trimming shortened V by 3 bases and J by 8 bases, and 10 bases separated the two germline ends. The CDR3 contains 12 residues. The CDR3 DNA follows: TGTGCCAGCAGTGAGGTTAGGACTACCCAGTACTTC. Its translation: CASSEVRTTQYF.

The chain uses TRBV3-1 and TRBJ2-7, with TRBD2 identical over 11 bases. From germline, CDR1 is LGHDT and CDR2 YNNKEL (reference sequence). CDR3 length: 14 residues. V gave up 8 bases and J gave up 4 bases; unmatched junction bases: 7. The chain's CDR3 is CASQTGTSGYEQYF. Here the CDR3 DNA reads TGTGCCAGCCAGACCGGGACTAGCGGATACGAGCAGTACTTC.

The CDR3 DNA follows: TGCGCCAGCAGCTTGGTGGGCGGGAATCAGCCCCAGCATTTT. This encodes CASSLVGGNQPQHF. V usage is TRBV5-1 and J usage is TRBJ1-5; no firm D call. The CDR3 has 14 residues. Germline V CDR1 and CDR2: SGHRS, YFSETQ. Trimming removed 0 bases from V and 4 bases from J, with 8 bases in between.

V and J are TRBV18 and TRBJ2-3; D is ambiguous. The ends were cut back, 0 bases at V and 3 bases at J, with 13 bases in the middle. The CDR3 consists of 16 residues. CDR1 is KGHSH, CDR2 LQKENI, per germline. CDR3 residues: CASSPPRTQTTDTQYF. Here the CDR3 DNA reads TGTGCCAGCTCACCACCGAGGACCCAAACGACAGATACGCAGTATTTT.

Details on this clonotype: The germline gene is not matched at one end of the junction; a read error may be the cause. The chain has TRBV24-1 and TRBJ2-2; a possible D gene is TRBD2 (6 bases). The V gene's germline CDR1 is KGHDR and CDR2 SFDVKD. This CDR3 has 14 residues. The CDR3 protein is CATSPRWNTGGLFF. CDR3 nucleotides: TGTGCCACCAGTCCTAGATGGAACACCGGGGGGCTGTTTTTT.

The chain links TRBV12-3 or TRBV12-4 to TRBJ1-4; maybe TRBD1 (5 bases). V gave up 6 bases and J gave up 5 bases, with 19 bases separating them. The CDR3 consists of 16 residues. The CDR3 spells CASRAPTGFKNEKLFF. CDR3 coding DNA: TGTGCCAGCAGAGCACCCACAGGTTTTAAAAATGAAAAACTGTTTTTT.

This clonotype occurred a few times. The rearrangement joins TRBV5-1 to TRBJ2-1, with 8 positions matching TRBD1. CDR1 and CDR2 from the germline V gene are SGHRS and YFSETQ. This CDR3 has 15 residues. V lost 5 bases, J lost 9 bases, and 13 bases stayed unmatched. As DNA, the CDR3 is TGCGCCAGCAGGCCTGGACAGGGTCAACGGAGTGAGCAGTTCTTC. Amino acid sequence: CASRPGQGQRSEQFF.

V and J are TRBV30 and TRBJ2-7; D remains unclear. V was trimmed by 2 bases and J by 7 bases, leaving 12 bases between them. In germline, CDR1 is GTSNPN, CDR2 SVGIG (reference sequence). This CDR3 comprises 12 residues. The CDR3 bases are TGTGCCTGGAGTCATGGGGATGGGGAGCAGTACTTC. Residues: CAWSHGDGEQYF.

The chain has TRBV20-1 and TRBJ2-1; D gene uncertain. Germline V lookup: CDR1 DFQATT, CDR2 SNEGSKA (reference sequence). V was shortened by 2 bases and J by 2 bases, with 4 bases between the two germline ends. CDR3 length: 12 amino acids. This chain's CDR3 is CSARHTYNEQFF. The CDR3 DNA is TGCAGTGCTAGACACACCTACAATGAGCAGTTCTTC.

This chain connects TRBV18 to TRBJ2-3; TRBD2 might be the D (6 bases). This CDR3 is 16 amino acids long. Germline V gene lookup returns CDR1 KGHSH and CDR2 LQKENI. Between the trimmed V and J ends, which lost 1 base and 4 bases, there was a span of 15 bases. CDR3 residues: CASSPLPAGGPDTQYF. As DNA, the CDR3 is TGTGCCAGCTCACCACTTCCAGCGGGCGGCCCAGATACGCAGTATTTT.

This clonotype was recorded a few times. The chain recombines TRBV12-3 or TRBV12-4 with TRBJ2-5, with 12 bases identical to TRBD2. The CDR3 is 16 residues long. Losses at the gene ends were 5 bases for V and 6 bases for J; bases not matched to a gene: 10. CDR3 protein: CASSEALAGGSQTQYF. The CDR3 region has the DNA TGTGCCAGCAGTGAAGCCCTAGCGGGAGGGTCTCAGACCCAGTACTTC.